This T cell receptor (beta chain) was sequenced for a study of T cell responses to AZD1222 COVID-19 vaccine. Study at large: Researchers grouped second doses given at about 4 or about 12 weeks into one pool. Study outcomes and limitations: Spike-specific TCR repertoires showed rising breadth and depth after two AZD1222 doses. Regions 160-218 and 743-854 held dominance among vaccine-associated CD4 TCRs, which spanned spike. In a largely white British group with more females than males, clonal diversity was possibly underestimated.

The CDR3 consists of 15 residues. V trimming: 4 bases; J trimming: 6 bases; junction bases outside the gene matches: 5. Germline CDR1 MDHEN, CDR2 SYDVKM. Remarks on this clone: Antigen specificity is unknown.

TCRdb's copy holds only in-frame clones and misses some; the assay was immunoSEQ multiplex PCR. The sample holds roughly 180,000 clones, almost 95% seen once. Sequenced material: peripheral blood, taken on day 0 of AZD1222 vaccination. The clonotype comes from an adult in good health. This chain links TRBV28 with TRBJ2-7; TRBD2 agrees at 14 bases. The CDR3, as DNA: TGTGCCAGCAGTTGGTCGGGACTAGCGGGAGCCGAGCAGTACTTC. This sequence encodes CASSWSGLAGAEQYF.